Listed below are T cell receptor beta chains from one sample, sequenced in a study of CD8+ T cells in alopecia areata. Sequencing was performed with immunoSEQ multiplex PCR; in TCRdb, only in-frame clones are kept and a portion is missing. The sample lists 150,000 or so clones; around 47% were seen once. The sequenced sample was CD4+ T cells sorted from blood. All receptors derive from a human donor with alopecia areata. The conserved cysteine and the conserved F or W are not part of the CDR3 here.

V,J,CDR3
TRBV6-6,TRBJ2-7,ASSYSRQNEQY
TRBV5-5,TRBJ2-7,ASSPTGQESYEQY
TRBV29-1,TRBJ2-3,TYSALVSTDTQY
TRBV7-3,TRBJ2-7,ASSPPGGNEQY
TRBV28,TRBJ2-1,ASSFLDRPVYNEQF
TRBV30,TRBJ2-5,AWSTGGQVETQY
TRBV29-1,TRBJ2-7,SVGRGREQY
TRBV4-1,TRBJ1-2,ASSSGQGNYGYT
TRBV29-1,TRBJ2-3,SGRTGSTDTQY
TRBV5-1,TRBJ2-5,ASSFGRLEETQY
TRBV20-1,TRBJ2-1,SASLGSEQF
TRBV29-1,TRBJ1-2,SVNRDRVDGYT
TRBV2,TRBJ2-5,ASSERQEETQY
TRBV30,TRBJ2-3,AWSVLADTQY
TRBV6-5,TRBJ2-5,ASSYKGGGTQY
TRBV29-1,TRBJ2-7,SVEEGSYEQY
TRBV5-6,TRBJ2-3,ASSLAGMLTDTQY
TRBV29-1,TRBJ1-2,SVESLTVYGYT
TRBV30,TRBJ2-7,AWMRGAASSYEQY
TRBV30,TRBJ2-2,AWKNGLSGELF
TRBV2,TRBJ1-5,ASSERQGNQPQH
TRBV28,TRBJ2-7,ASAWGATVAYEQY
TRBV30,TRBJ2-2,AWTVGTGELF
TRBV28,TRBJ2-3,ASRDSGRGTDTQY
TRBV11-2,TRBJ2-7,ASTGVEQY
TRBV11-2,TRBJ1-2,ASSRLMTPGGYT
TRBV9,TRBJ1-2,ASSAPRGSNYGYT
TRBV7-8,TRBJ2-7,ASTPPAGFYEQY
TRBV29-1,TRBJ1-1,SVTTVLNTEAF
TRBV7-8,TRBJ1-1,ASSLGGAGGTEAF
TRBV18,TRBJ2-2,ASSPLAMTGELF
TRBV5-1,TRBJ2-1,ASSLGGSNYNEQF
TRBV18,TRBJ2-1,ASSPPTYYNEQF
TRBV29-1,TRBJ2-1,SVVSDSSYEQF
TRBV5-1,TRBJ2-5,ASSLAASGDQETQY
TRBV29-1,TRBJ2-3,SVADRAGTDTQY
TRBV14,TRBJ2-2,ASSQVVGPGELF
TRBV7-9,TRBJ1-2,ASSHGGLNYGYT
TRBV19,TRBJ1-1,ASSMSRGVVNTEAF
TRBV4-1,TRBJ1-2,ASSHVVRDGYT
TRBV29-1,TRBJ2-1,RISGSTSGEQF
TRBV2,TRBJ1-1,ASAQGLVTTEAF
TRBV6-5,TRBJ2-2,ASSYGDSGSGGELF
TRBV27,TRBJ1-2,ASSRDRGSGYT
TRBV25-1,TRBJ2-7,ASSDGREQY
TRBV10-1,TRBJ2-1,ASSESVPGSYNEQF
TRBV29-1,TRBJ2-7,SVDQGYEQY
TRBV29-1,TRBJ2-5,SVGLKQETQY
TRBV21-1,TRBJ2-6,ASTGLYSGANVLT
TRBV29-1,TRBJ2-5,SVQTAFLQETQY
TRBV7-3,TRBJ2-7,ASSLAPGTQYEQY
TRBV9,TRBJ2-7,ASSPGYEQY
TRBV25-1,TRBJ1-1,ASSDSSMNTEAF
TRBV5-1,TRBJ1-1,ASSSDRAEAF
TRBV5-6,TRBJ1-5,ASSLYQMSNQPQH